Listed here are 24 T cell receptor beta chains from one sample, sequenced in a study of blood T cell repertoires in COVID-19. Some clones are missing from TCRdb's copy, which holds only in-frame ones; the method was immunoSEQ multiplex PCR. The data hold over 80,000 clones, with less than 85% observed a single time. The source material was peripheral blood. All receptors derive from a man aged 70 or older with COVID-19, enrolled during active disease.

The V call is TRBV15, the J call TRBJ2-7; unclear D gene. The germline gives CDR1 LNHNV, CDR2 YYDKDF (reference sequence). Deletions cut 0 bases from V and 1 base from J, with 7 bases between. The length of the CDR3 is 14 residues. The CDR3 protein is CATSRDPSSYEQYF. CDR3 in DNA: TGTGCCACCAGCAGAGATCCCAGTTCCTACGAGCAGTACTTC.

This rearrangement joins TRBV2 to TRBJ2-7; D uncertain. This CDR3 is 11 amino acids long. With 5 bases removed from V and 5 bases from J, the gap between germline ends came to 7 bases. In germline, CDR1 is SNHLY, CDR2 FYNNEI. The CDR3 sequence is CASSPQDEQYF. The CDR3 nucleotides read TGTGCCAGCAGTCCCCAGGACGAGCAGTACTTC.

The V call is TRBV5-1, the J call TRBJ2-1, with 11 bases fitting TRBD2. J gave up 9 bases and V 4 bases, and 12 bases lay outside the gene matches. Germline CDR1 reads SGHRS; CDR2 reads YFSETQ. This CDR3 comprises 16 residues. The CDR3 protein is CASSPSGDSGRGEQFF. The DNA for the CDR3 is TGCGCCAGCAGCCCGTCGGGGGATAGCGGGAGGGGTGAGCAGTTCTTC.

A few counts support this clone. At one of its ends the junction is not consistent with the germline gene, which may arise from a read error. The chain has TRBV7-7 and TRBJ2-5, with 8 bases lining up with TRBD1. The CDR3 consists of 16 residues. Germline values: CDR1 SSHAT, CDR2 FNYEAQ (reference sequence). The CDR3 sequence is CASSLAWTGRIETQYF. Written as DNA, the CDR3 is TGTGCTAGCAGCTTAGCATGGACAGGGCGGATAGAGACCCAGTACTTC.

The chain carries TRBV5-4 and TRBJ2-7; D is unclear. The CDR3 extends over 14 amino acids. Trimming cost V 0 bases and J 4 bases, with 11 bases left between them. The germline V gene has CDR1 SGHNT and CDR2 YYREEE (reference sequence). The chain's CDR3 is CASSLDLPPYEQYF. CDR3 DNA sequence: TGTGCCAGCAGCTTGGACCTACCACCTTACGAGCAGTACTTC.

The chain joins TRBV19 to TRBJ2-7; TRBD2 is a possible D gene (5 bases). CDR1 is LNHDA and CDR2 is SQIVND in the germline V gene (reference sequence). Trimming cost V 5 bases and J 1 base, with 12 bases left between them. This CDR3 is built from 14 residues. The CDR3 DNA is TGTGCCAGTAGTGTGAGCGGAGCTTCCTACGAGCAGTACTTC. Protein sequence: CASSVSGASYEQYF.

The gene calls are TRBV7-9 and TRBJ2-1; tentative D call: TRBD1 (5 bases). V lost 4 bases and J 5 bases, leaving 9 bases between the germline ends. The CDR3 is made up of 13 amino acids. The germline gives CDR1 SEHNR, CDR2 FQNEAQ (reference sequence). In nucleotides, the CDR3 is TGTGCCAGCAGCTCGGACACAAACAATGAGCAGTTCTTC. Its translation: CASSSDTNNEQFF.

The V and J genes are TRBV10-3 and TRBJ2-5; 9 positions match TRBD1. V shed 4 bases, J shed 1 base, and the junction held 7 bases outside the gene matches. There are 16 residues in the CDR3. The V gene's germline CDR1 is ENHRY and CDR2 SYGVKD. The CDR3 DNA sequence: TGTGCCATCAGTGGGAGAGGGGGACAGGGCCAAGAGACCCAGTACTTC. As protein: CAISGRGGQGQETQYF.

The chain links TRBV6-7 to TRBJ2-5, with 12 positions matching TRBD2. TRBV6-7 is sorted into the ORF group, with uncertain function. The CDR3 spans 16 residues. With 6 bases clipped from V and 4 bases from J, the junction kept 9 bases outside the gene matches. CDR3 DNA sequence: TGTGCCAGCAGAATCCAGACTAGCGGGAGCGGAGAGACCCAGTACTTC. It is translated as CASRIQTSGSGETQYF.

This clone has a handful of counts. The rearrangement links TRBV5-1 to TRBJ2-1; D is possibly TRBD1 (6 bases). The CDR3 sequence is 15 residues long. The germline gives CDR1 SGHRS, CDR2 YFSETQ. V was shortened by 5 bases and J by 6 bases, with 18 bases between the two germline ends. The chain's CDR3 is CASRAEGHSANEQFF. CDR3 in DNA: TGCGCCAGCAGGGCTGAGGGACACTCTGCCAATGAGCAGTTCTTC. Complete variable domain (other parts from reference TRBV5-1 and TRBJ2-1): KAGVTQTPRYLIKTRGQQVTLSCSPISGHRSVSWYQQTPGQGLQFLFEYFSETQRNKGNFPGRFSGRQFSNSRSEMNVSTLELGDSALYLCASRAEGHSANEQFFGPGTRLTVL.

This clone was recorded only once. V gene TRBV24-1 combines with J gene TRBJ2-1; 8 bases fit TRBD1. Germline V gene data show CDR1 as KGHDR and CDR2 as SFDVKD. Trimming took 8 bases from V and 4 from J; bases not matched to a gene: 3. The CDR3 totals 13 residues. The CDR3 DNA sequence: TGTGCCACCACCAGGACAGGGTACAATGAGCAGTTCTTC. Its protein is CATTRTGYNEQFF.

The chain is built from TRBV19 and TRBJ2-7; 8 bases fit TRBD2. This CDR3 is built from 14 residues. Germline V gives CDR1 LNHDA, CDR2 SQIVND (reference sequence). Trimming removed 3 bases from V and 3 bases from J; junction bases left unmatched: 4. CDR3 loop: CASSIRREDYEQYF. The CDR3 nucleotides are TGTGCCAGTAGTATCAGGCGGGAGGACTACGAGCAGTACTTC.

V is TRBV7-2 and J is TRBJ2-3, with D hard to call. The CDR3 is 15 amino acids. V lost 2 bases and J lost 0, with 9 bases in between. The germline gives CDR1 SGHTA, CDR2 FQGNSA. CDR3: CASSLRSSSTDTQYF. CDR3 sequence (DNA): TGTGCCAGCAGCTTAAGGAGTTCAAGCACAGATACGCAGTATTTT.

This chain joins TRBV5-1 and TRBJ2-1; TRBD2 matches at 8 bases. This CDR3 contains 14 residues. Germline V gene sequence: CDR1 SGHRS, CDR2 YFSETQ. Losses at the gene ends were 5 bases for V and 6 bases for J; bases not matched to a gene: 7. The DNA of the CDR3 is TGCGCCAGCAGATTACTAGCGGTTCGCAATGAGCAGTTCTTC. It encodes CASRLLAVRNEQFF.

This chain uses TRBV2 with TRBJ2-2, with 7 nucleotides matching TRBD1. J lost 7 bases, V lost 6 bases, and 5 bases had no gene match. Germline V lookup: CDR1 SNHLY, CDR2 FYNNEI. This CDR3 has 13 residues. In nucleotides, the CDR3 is TGTGCCAGCAGCGCACAGGGGATCGGGGAGCTGTTTTTT. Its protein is CASSAQGIGELFF.

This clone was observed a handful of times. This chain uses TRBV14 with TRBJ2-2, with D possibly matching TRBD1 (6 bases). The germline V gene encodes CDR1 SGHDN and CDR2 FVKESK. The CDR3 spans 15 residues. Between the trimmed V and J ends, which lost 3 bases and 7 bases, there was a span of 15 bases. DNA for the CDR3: TGTGCCAGCAGCCATACAGGGAAACTGGACGGGGAGCTGTTTTTT. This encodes CASSHTGKLDGELFF.

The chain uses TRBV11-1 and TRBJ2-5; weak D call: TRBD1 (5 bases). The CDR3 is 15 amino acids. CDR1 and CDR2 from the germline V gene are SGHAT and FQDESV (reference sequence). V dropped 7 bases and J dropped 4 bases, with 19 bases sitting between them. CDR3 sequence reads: CASTFGRGPPETQYF. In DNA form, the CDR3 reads TGTGCCAGCACCTTCGGTAGGGGCCCCCCAGAGACCCAGTACTTC.

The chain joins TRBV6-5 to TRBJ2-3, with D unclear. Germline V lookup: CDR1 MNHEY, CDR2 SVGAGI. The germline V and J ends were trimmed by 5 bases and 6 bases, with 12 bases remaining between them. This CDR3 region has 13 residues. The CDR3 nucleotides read TGTGCCAGCAGTCGTATAGTATCCGATACGCAGTATTTT. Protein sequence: CASSRIVSDTQYF.

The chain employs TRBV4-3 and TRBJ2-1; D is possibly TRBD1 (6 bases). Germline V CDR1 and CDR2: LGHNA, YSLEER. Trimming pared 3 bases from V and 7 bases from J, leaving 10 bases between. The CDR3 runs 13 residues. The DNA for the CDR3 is TGCGCCAGCAGCCACGACAGGATAAATGAGCAGTTCTTC. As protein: CASSHDRINEQFF.

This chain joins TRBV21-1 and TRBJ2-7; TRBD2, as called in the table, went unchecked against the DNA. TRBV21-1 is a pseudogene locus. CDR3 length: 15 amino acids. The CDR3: CASSKGRTGVVEQYF. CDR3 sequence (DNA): TGTGCCAGCAGCAAAGGTCGGACGGGAGTGGTCGAGCAGTACTTC.

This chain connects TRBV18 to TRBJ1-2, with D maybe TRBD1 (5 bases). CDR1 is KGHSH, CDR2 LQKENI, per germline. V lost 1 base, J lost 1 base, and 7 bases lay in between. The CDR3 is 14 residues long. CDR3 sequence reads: CASSPQGNNYGYTF. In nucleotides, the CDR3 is TGTGCCAGCTCACCACAGGGGAATAACTATGGCTACACCTTC.

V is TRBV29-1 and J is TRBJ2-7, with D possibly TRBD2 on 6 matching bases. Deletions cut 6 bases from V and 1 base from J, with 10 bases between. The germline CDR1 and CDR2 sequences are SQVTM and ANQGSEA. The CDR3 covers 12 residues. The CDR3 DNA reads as TGCAGCGTGGGGGGTGGATCCTACGAGCAGTACTTC. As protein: CSVGGGSYEQYF.

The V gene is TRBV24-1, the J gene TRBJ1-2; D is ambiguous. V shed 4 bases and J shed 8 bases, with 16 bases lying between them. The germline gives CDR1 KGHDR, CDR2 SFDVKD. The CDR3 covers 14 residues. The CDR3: CATSDQTGVRGYTF. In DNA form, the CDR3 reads TGTGCCACCAGTGACCAAACCGGGGTCCGGGGCTACACCTTC.

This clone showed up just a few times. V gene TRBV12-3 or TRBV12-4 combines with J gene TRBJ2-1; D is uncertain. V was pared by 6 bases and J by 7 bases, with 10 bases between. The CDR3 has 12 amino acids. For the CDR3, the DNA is TGTGCCAGCAGCCCAGAGGTAAATGAGCAGTTCTTC. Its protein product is CASSPEVNEQFF.